The 6 T cell receptor beta chains below all came from one sample that was sequenced in a study of blood T cell repertoires in COVID-19. TCRdb's copy holds only in-frame clones and misses some; the assay was immunoSEQ multiplex PCR. The sample lists roughly 280,000 clones, roughly 86% seen once, with over 8% in the top ten. The sequencing input was peripheral blood. All receptors come from a man aged 40-50 years with active or convalescent COVID-19.

The chain carries TRBV3-1 (or the pseudogene TRBV3-2) and TRBJ1-2; 9 nucleotides match TRBD1. Per the germline V gene, CDR1 is LGHDT and CDR2 is YNNKEL (reference sequence). The CDR3 totals 15 residues. V gave up 0 bases and J gave up 7 bases; unmatched junction bases: 6. In nucleotides, the CDR3 is TGTGCCAGCAGCCAAGAAACAGGGGGCGCATCTGGCTACACCTTC. Translated: CASSQETGGASGYTF.

The V gene is TRBV7-9, the J gene TRBJ1-4; D call uncertain. The germline CDR1 and CDR2 sequences are SEHNR and FQNEAQ (reference sequence). V lost 6 bases, J lost 7 bases, and 12 bases lay in between. The CDR3 extends over 13 amino acids. In DNA, the CDR3 is TGTGCCAGCAGAGGCGTGGAGGTTGAAAAACTGTTTTTT. Protein product: CASRGVEVEKLFF.

V and J are TRBV6-5 and TRBJ2-5, with D possibly matching TRBD1 (5 bases). The CDR3 contains 15 residues. CDR1 is MNHEY and CDR2 is SVGAGI in the germline V gene. V shed 5 bases and J shed 1 base, with 14 bases lying between them. The DNA for the CDR3 is TGTGCCAGCAGTAGATCACAGGCCTCCCAAGAGACCCAGTACTTC. Its translation is CASSRSQASQETQYF.

This chain connects TRBV9 to TRBJ2-1; TRBD1 aligns across 10 bases. Germline V gene lookup returns CDR1 SGDLS and CDR2 YYNGEE. CDR3 length equals 15 residues. V was clipped by 3 bases and J by 10 bases; unmatched bases: 10. The CDR3 DNA sequence: TGTGCCAGCAGCGCCGGGACAGGGGTCCCCAGCGAGCAGTTCTTC. Translation gives CASSAGTGVPSEQFF.

The genes are TRBV9 and TRBJ1-5; TRBD1 agrees at 7 bases. Per the germline V gene, CDR1 is SGDLS and CDR2 is YYNGEE. The V and J ends lost 0 bases and 5 bases, in that order; junction bases with no gene match: 2. The CDR3 consists of 14 residues. The CDR3 loop is CASSVEGAHQPQHF. The DNA of the CDR3 is TGTGCCAGCAGCGTAGAGGGGGCTCATCAGCCCCAGCATTTT.

This sequence joins TRBV7-6 and TRBJ1-6, with 7 bases identical to TRBD1. The CDR3 runs to 12 residues. Per germline, CDR1 SGHVS and CDR2 FNYEAQ. Trimming at V came to 5 bases and at J to 16 bases, leaving 8 bases not matched to a gene. The CDR3 reads CASSHITGALHF. The CDR3 bases are TGTGCCAGCAGCCACATCACAGGGGCTCTCCACTTT. Using reference TRBV7-6 and TRBJ1-6 for the parts outside the CDR3, the full variable domain is GAGVSQSPRYKVTKRGQDVALRCDPISGHVSLYWYRQALGQGPEFLTYFNYEAQQDKSGLPNDRFSAERPEGSISTLTIQRTEQRDSAMYRCASSHITGALHFGNGTRLTVT.